This entry is about one TCR beta chain. What it binds is unknown. Germline V gene sequence: CDR1 LGHDT, CDR2 YNNKEL (reference sequence). The CDR3 runs 16 residues. This record comes from a study of T cells expressing NK-cell markers. Study-wide background: Obtained from sorted CD3+CD56+NKG2C+, CD3+CD56+NKG2C- and CD3+CD56-NKG2C+ T cells were the TCR beta repertoires.

Study-wide results and caveats: The leading position in the CD3+CD56-NKG2C+ fraction of several donors also went to these clonotypes.

TCRdb re-called the 5' RACE reads, yielding one record per CDR3 amino acid sequence without DNA. The listing contains about 160,000 distinct CDR3 sequences. The TCR comes from a woman between 18 and 69 years old in good health. Sequencing input: blood T cells: a sorted CD56 or NKG2C T cell subset, CD4+ or CD8+ T cells, or bulk PBMC T cells (not recorded which). The rearrangement joins TRBV3-1 to TRBJ2-5; TCRdb gives TRBD1 as the D gene, but with no DNA this cannot be confirmed. The chain's CDR3 is CASSPNRGLGQETQYF.